The 5 T cell receptor beta chains below all came from one sample that was sequenced in a study of CD8+ T cells in alopecia areata (dated by TCRdb to the late 2010s). The library relied on the immunoSEQ multiplex PCR assay. RNA was extracted from all samples and reverse transcribed into cDNA, which served as template for TCR sequencing. Held by TCRdb, this immuneACCESS table contains in-frame sequences only and omits some clones. Under half of the omission traces to an unresolved V gene where checked; the cause of the rest is unknown. This sample is represented by 250,000 or so clones, with no singletons among them. In total, the top ten clones hold about 1.1% of the sample. Pooled mouse cutaneous lymph node cells were stained for CD4, CD8alpha, NKG2D, NKG2ACE and other markers and were then sorted on a BD Influx. The source material was CD4+ T cells sorted from a lymph node. The receptors come from a C3H/HeJ mouse with alopecia areata. These mice carry the MHC haplotype H2-k.

Turning to this clone: The gene names here belong to mouse. Read data end 4 residues before the CDR3 end; the end is taken from the germline J gene. The genes are TRBV19 and TRBJ1-1; 8 bases agree with TRBD1. Trimming took 0 bases from V and 0 from J; bases not matched to a gene: 4. The CDR3 runs to 16 residues. Germline CDR1 FNHDT, CDR2 SITEND (reference sequence). The CDR3 loop is CASSIARGPANTEVFF. CDR3 DNA, as far as it was read: TGTGCCAGCAGTATAGCCAGGGGGCCTGCAAACACA.

Turning to this clone: Mouse names are used for the genes. Coverage ceases 4 residues before the CDR3 finishes, and the germline J gene fills in the end. The sample has other DNA sequences that encode this CDR3 too. This chain links TRBV31 with TRBJ1-1; 8 nucleotides agree with TRBD1. V was pared by 1 base and J by 3 bases, with 4 bases of the junction left unmatched. Germline V CDR1 and CDR2: GKSSPN, SITVG. The CDR3 is 14 residues long. CDR3 DNA, as far as it was read: TGTGCCTGGAGTCCCGACAGGGGTGACACA. Translated, it gives CAWSPDRGDT. The whole CDR3 protein is CAWSPDRGDTEVFF.

With respect to this clone: Mouse gene names and germline throughout. The read falls 4 residues short of the CDR3 end, and the missing part is taken from the germline J gene. The chain joins TRBV1 to TRBJ2-2; 9 nucleotides align to TRBD1. The V gene end was trimmed by 5 bases and the J gene end by 1 base; junction bases not matched to a gene: 2. This CDR3 has 15 amino acids. Germline V gene data show CDR1 as NSQYPW and CDR2 as LRSPGD (reference sequence). Incomplete CDR3 DNA: TGCACCTGCAGTTCGGACAGGGGAAACACCGGG. Translation gives CTCSSDRGNTG. The entire CDR3 is CTCSSDRGNTGQLYF. Full variable domain (remainder filled in from reference TRBV1 and TRBJ2-2): VTLLEQNPRWRLVPRGQAVNLRCILKNSQYPWMSWYQQDLQKQLQWLFTLRSPGDKEVKSLPGADYLATRVTDTELRLQVANMSQGRTLYCTCSSDRGNTGQLYFGEGSKLTVL.

This clone was observed a handful of times. Germline and genes here are mouse. The missing CDR3 end, 4 residues past where the read stops, is filled in from the germline J gene. V usage is TRBV5 and J usage is TRBJ2-3, with a possible D match to TRBD2 (7 bases). V lost 4 bases to trimming and J lost 2 bases, with 16 bases between them. The CDR3 totals 16 residues. Germline V gene lookup returns CDR1 LGHNA and CDR2 YNLKQL (reference sequence). The CDR3 is CASSPRRGAVAETLYF. Incomplete CDR3 DNA: TGTGCCAGCAGCCCCCGGAGGGGGGCTGTTGCAGAA.

In the case of this clone: Mouse germline and gene names are used. The observed sequence ends 4 residues before the CDR3 terminus, with the missing tail filled in from the germline J gene. The chain has TRBV5 and TRBJ1-2; 10 bases agree with TRBD1. The CDR3 sequence is 18 residues long. Trimming at V came to 0 bases and at J to 0 bases, leaving 7 bases not matched to a gene. Germline assignment: CDR1 LGHNA and CDR2 YNLKQL (reference sequence). CDR3 in amino acids: CASSQDQGQGTANSDYTF. CDR3 DNA (partial): TGTGCCAGCAGCCAAGATCAGGGACAGGGGACTGCAAACTCC.